A selection of T cell receptor beta chains follows, all from one sample in a study of T cell repertoires in ileal Crohn's disease. Measured with immunoSEQ multiplex PCR; TCRdb has only the in-frame clones, and not every one. This sample yields thousands of clones, of which more than 80% are seen a single time; roughly 3% belongs to the top ten. Sequenced input: ileal tissue. The receptors stem from an adult with Crohn's disease. Both conserved end residues are part of each CDR3. A D gene is named only where the DNA matches it firmly. A row's size may be missing; if present it is once, few, many or a size class.

v_gene: TRBV4-3
j_gene: TRBJ2-3
abundance: -
d_gene: TRBD2
CDR3aa: CASSRASGRGLDTQYF
CDR3nt: TGCGCCAGCAGCCGAGCTAGCGGGAGAGGCTTGGATACGCAGTATTTT

v_gene: TRBV18
j_gene: TRBJ1-2
abundance: -
d_gene: -
CDR3aa: CASSQRATNYGYTF
CDR3nt: TGTGCCAGCTCACAGCGGGCTACTAACTATGGCTACACCTTC

v_gene: TRBV28
j_gene: TRBJ1-2
abundance: -
d_gene: -
CDR3aa: CASNEGLLGRGYTF
CDR3nt: TGTGCCAGCAACGAGGGACTCCTCGGGCGTGGCTACACCTTC

v_gene: TRBV5-1
j_gene: TRBJ2-3
abundance: -
d_gene: -
CDR3aa: CASSLEQGHTDTQYF
CDR3nt: TGCGCCAGCAGCTTAGAACAGGGACACACAGATACGCAGTATTTT

v_gene: TRBV2
j_gene: TRBJ2-5
abundance: once
d_gene: -
CDR3aa: CASSTRRGETQYF
CDR3nt: TGTGCCAGCAGCACAAGACGGGGAGAGACCCAGTACTTC

v_gene: TRBV7-3
j_gene: TRBJ2-3
abundance: -
d_gene: -
CDR3aa: CASSHLLMSTDTQYF
CDR3nt: TGTGCCAGCAGCCACCTTTTGATGTCGACAGATACGCAGTATTTT

v_gene: TRBV11-2
j_gene: TRBJ2-1
abundance: -
d_gene: TRBD2
CDR3aa: CASSLELAGGYNEQFF
CDR3nt: TGTGCCAGCAGCTTGGAACTAGCGGGGGGGTACAATGAGCAGTTCTTC

v_gene: TRBV27
j_gene: TRBJ2-7
abundance: few
d_gene: -
CDR3aa: CASSTLWGGAHEQYF
CDR3nt: TGTGCCAGCAGTACATTGTGGGGGGGGGCCCACGAGCAGTACTTC

v_gene: TRBV25-1
j_gene: TRBJ2-2
abundance: -
d_gene: TRBD1
CDR3aa: CASRDRGAGELFF
CDR3nt: TGTGCCAGTAGGGACAGGGGAGCCGGGGAGCTGTTTTTT

v_gene: TRBV5-6
j_gene: TRBJ2-5
abundance: -
d_gene: -
CDR3aa: CASSHGLRGETQYF
CDR3nt: TGTGCCAGCAGCCACGGACTAAGGGGGGAGACCCAGTACTTC

v_gene: TRBV5-1
j_gene: TRBJ1-5
abundance: -
d_gene: -
CDR3aa: CASSLVGGDQPQHF
CDR3nt: TGCGCCAGCAGCTTGGTTGGGGGGGATCAGCCCCAGCATTTT

v_gene: TRBV29-1
j_gene: TRBJ1-4
abundance: -
d_gene: -
CDR3aa: CSVVRQGGEKLFF
CDR3nt: TGCAGCGTTGTGCGGCAGGGTGGTGAAAAACTGTTTTTT

v_gene: TRBV5-4
j_gene: TRBJ1-2
abundance: -
d_gene: TRBD1
CDR3aa: CASSLGRGQIYGYTF
CDR3nt: TGTGCCAGCAGCTTGGGTAGGGGACAGATATATGGCTACACCTTC

v_gene: TRBV18
j_gene: TRBJ2-7
abundance: -
d_gene: -
CDR3aa: CASSPPFNSSYEQYF
CDR3nt: TGTGCCAGCTCACCACCGTTTAACAGCTCCTACGAGCAGTACTTC

v_gene: TRBV2
j_gene: TRBJ2-7
abundance: -
d_gene: TRBD2
CDR3aa: CASSEGGGMGEQYF
CDR3nt: TGTGCCAGCAGTGAAGGGGGGGGAATGGGCGAGCAGTACTTC

v_gene: TRBV29-1
j_gene: TRBJ2-3
abundance: once
d_gene: -
CDR3aa: CSVDRDDTQYF
CDR3nt: TGCAGCGTTGACAGGGATGATACGCAGTATTTT

v_gene: TRBV10-3
j_gene: TRBJ1-2
abundance: -
d_gene: -
CDR3aa: CAISEGGSVFYGYTF
CDR3nt: TGTGCCATCAGTGAGGGCGGATCGGTCTTCTATGGCTACACCTTC

v_gene: TRBV13
j_gene: TRBJ1-1
abundance: -
d_gene: -
CDR3aa: CASSKDTEAFF
CDR3nt: TGTGCCAGCAGCAAGGACACTGAAGCTTTCTTT

v_gene: TRBV6-1
j_gene: TRBJ1-1
abundance: once
d_gene: TRBD1
CDR3aa: CASRTGVATEAFF
CDR3nt: TGTGCCAGCAGAACAGGGGTGGCCACTGAAGCTTTCTTT

v_gene: TRBV7-3
j_gene: TRBJ2-3
abundance: -
d_gene: -
CDR3aa: CASSLEGNTQYF
CDR3nt: TGTGCCAGCAGCTTAGAGGGGAATACGCAGTATTTT

v_gene: TRBV2
j_gene: TRBJ2-7
abundance: -
d_gene: -
CDR3aa: CASSEGVAEPYEQYF
CDR3nt: TGTGCCAGCAGTGAAGGAGTAGCGGAGCCCTACGAGCAGTACTTC

v_gene: TRBV25-1
j_gene: TRBJ2-1
abundance: -
d_gene: -
CDR3aa: CASSGGEVYNEQFF
CDR3nt: TGTGCCAGCAGTGGGGGGGAGGTTTACAATGAGCAGTTCTTC

v_gene: TRBV10-3
j_gene: TRBJ1-6
abundance: -
d_gene: TRBD1
CDR3aa: CAISESDRSSPLHF
CDR3nt: TGTGCCATCAGTGAGTCGGACAGGTCGTCACCCCTCCACTTT

v_gene: TRBV19
j_gene: TRBJ1-5
abundance: few
d_gene: -
CDR3aa: CASSQTARQPQHF
CDR3nt: TGTGCCAGTAGTCAGACAGCGCGGCAGCCCCAGCATTTT

v_gene: TRBV6-5
j_gene: TRBJ1-3
abundance: -
d_gene: -
CDR3aa: CASTFGSGNTIYF
CDR3nt: TGTGCCAGCACTTTTGGTTCAGGAAACACCATATATTTT

v_gene: TRBV4-1
j_gene: TRBJ1-1
abundance: -
d_gene: -
CDR3aa: CASSHGNTEAFF
CDR3nt: TGCGCCAGCAGCCACGGGAACACTGAAGCTTTCTTT

v_gene: TRBV7-2
j_gene: TRBJ1-5
abundance: -
d_gene: -
CDR3aa: CASRAGSEVQPQHF
CDR3nt: TGTGCCAGCAGGGCAGGTTCGGAGGTTCAGCCCCAGCATTTT

v_gene: TRBV18
j_gene: TRBJ1-2
abundance: -
d_gene: TRBD1
CDR3aa: CASSPNRGEMANYGYTF
CDR3nt: TGTGCCAGCTCACCAAACAGGGGGGAAATGGCTAACTATGGCTACACCTTC

v_gene: TRBV2
j_gene: TRBJ1-2
abundance: -
d_gene: -
CDR3aa: CASSPGLTWGYTF
CDR3nt: TGTGCCAGCAGCCCGGGACTGACTTGGGGCTACACCTTC

v_gene: TRBV25-1
j_gene: TRBJ2-1
abundance: -
d_gene: TRBD2
CDR3aa: CASSSGTSYNEQFF
CDR3nt: TGTGCCAGCAGTAGCGGGACCTCCTACAATGAGCAGTTCTTC

v_gene: TRBV4-3
j_gene: TRBJ1-1
abundance: -
d_gene: -
CDR3aa: CASSQEPWNTEAFF
CDR3nt: TGCGCCAGCAGCCAAGAACCCTGGAACACTGAAGCTTTCTTT

v_gene: TRBV29-1
j_gene: TRBJ2-2
abundance: -
d_gene: -
CDR3aa: CSVEWGTGELFF
CDR3nt: TGCAGCGTTGAATGGGGGACCGGGGAGCTGTTTTTT

v_gene: TRBV6-5
j_gene: TRBJ1-3
abundance: -
d_gene: -
CDR3aa: CASSYSTVSGNTIYF
CDR3nt: TGTGCCAGCAGTTACTCTACGGTCTCTGGAAACACCATATATTTT

v_gene: TRBV19
j_gene: TRBJ2-1
abundance: -
d_gene: -
CDR3aa: CASSIGRDRQFF
CDR3nt: TGTGCCAGTAGTATAGGACGGGATCGACAGTTCTTC

v_gene: TRBV7-2
j_gene: TRBJ2-7
abundance: -
d_gene: -
CDR3aa: CASSSSGAPSYEQYF
CDR3nt: TGTGCCAGCAGCTCCTCCGGGGCGCCGTCTTACGAGCAGTACTTC

v_gene: TRBV5-4
j_gene: TRBJ2-6
abundance: -
d_gene: -
CDR3aa: CASIQLCVQSRANVLTF
CDR3nt: TGTGCCAGCATTCAGCTTTGCGTACAAAGTCGGGCCAACGTCCTGACTTTC

v_gene: TRBV7-3
j_gene: TRBJ2-1
abundance: -
d_gene: -
CDR3aa: CASSYPRGEQFF
CDR3nt: TGTGCCAGCAGCTACCCACGGGGGGAGCAGTTCTTC

v_gene: TRBV19
j_gene: TRBJ1-2
abundance: -
d_gene: -
CDR3aa: CASSIVGSPYGYTF
CDR3nt: TGTGCCAGTAGTATAGTGGGCAGCCCCTATGGCTACACCTTC

v_gene: TRBV28
j_gene: TRBJ2-7
abundance: -
d_gene: TRBD2
CDR3aa: CASSPTSGSREQYF
CDR3nt: TGTGCCAGCAGTCCGACTAGCGGGAGCCGAGAGCAGTACTTC

v_gene: TRBV11-2
j_gene: TRBJ2-3
abundance: -
d_gene: -
CDR3aa: CASSLGRTDTQYF
CDR3nt: TGTGCCAGCAGCTTGGGGCGCACAGATACGCAGTATTTT

v_gene: TRBV5-8
j_gene: TRBJ1-2
abundance: -
d_gene: TRBD1
CDR3aa: CASSTRTGSYGYTF
CDR3nt: TGTGCCAGCAGCACCCGGACAGGGTCCTATGGCTACACCTTC

v_gene: TRBV7-9
j_gene: TRBJ2-7
abundance: -
d_gene: TRBD1
CDR3aa: CASSFSLTGICF
CDR3nt: TGTGCCAGCAGCTTCTCGTTGACAGGGATCTGCTTC

v_gene: TRBV7-2
j_gene: TRBJ2-7
abundance: -
d_gene: -
CDR3aa: CASSKLATVSSYEQYF
CDR3nt: TGTGCCAGCAGCAAGCTAGCGACGGTAAGCTCCTACGAGCAGTACTTC

v_gene: TRBV19
j_gene: TRBJ1-1
abundance: -
d_gene: -
CDR3aa: CASSLPAPEAFF
CDR3nt: TGTGCCAGTAGTCTACCTGCACCTGAAGCTTTCTTT

v_gene: TRBV10-3
j_gene: TRBJ1-5
abundance: -
d_gene: -
CDR3aa: CAIRRGLVQPQHF
CDR3nt: TGTGCCATCCGGCGGGGCCTCGTTCAGCCCCAGCATTTT